This T cell receptor (beta chain) comes out of a study of cytomegalovirus exposure and HLA in healthy donors. PCR primers comprised 60 Vbeta and 13 Jbeta primers. TCRdb's table, derived via immunoSEQ multiplex PCR, lists solely in-frame clones and lacks some. The profile shows about 170,000 clones, less than 85% of them singletons. The CDR3 spans 13 residues. Germline V gene sequence: CDR1 MNHEY, CDR2 SVGAGI. The V gene lost 6 bases and the J gene lost 0 bases, with 7 bases spanning the gap. The chain employs TRBV6-5 and TRBJ2-3; the D is unclear. Input material: PBMCs. This receptor was obtained from a man aged 18 to 35 in good health and CMV-seronegative. CDR3 in DNA: TGTGCCAGCAGCCTCTCTAGCACAGATACGCAGTATTTT. Protein: CASSLSSTDTQYF.